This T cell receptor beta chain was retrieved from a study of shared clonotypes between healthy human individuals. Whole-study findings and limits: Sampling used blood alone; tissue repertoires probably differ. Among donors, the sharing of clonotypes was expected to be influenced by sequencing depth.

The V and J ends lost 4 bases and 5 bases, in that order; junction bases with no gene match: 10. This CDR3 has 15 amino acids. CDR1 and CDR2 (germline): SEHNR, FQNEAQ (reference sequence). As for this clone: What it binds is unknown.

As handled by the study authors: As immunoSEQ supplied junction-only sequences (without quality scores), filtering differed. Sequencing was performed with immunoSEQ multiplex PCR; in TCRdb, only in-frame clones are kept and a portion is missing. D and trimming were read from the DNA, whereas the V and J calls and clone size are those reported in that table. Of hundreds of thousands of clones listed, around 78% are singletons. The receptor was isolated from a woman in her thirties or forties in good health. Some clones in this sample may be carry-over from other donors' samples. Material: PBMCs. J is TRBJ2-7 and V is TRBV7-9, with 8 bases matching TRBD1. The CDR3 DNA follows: TGTGCCAGCAGCTACCCGGGACAGGCGAACGACGAGCAGTACTTC. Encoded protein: CASSYPGQANDEQYF.